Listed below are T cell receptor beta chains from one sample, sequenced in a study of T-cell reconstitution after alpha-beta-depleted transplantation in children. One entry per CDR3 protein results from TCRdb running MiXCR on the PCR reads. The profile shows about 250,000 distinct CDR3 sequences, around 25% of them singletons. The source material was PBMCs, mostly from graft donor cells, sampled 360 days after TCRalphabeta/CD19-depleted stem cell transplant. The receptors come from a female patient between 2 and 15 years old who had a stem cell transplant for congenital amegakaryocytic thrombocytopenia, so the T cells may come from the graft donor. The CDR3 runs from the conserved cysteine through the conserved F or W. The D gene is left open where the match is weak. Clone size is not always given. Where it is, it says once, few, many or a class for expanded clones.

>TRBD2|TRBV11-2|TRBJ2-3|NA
CASSLEVLAGVSDTQYF
TGTGCCAGCAGCTTAGAGGTGTTAGCGGGAGTTAGTGATACGCAGTATTTT
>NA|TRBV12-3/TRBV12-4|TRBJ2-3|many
CASSFLGDTQYF
TGTGCCAGCAGTTTCCTAGGAGATACGCAGTATTTT
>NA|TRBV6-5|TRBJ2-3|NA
CASSYSKNGGLTDTQYF
TGTGCCAGCAGTTACTCTAAAAATGGGGGGTTGACAGATACGCAGTATTTT
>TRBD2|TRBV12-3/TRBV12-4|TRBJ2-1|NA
CASRMLAGGNNEQFF
TGTGCCAGCAGAATGCTAGCGGGTGGTAACAATGAGCAGTTCTTC
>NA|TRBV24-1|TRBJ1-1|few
CATTDSLGDAFF
TGTGCCACCACGGACTCTCTAGGGGATGCTTTCTTT
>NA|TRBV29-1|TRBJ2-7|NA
CSVIKNTYEQYF
TGCAGCGTTATTAAGAATACCTACGAGCAGTACTTC
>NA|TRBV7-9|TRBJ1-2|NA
CASSLAQAYGYTF
TGTGCCAGCAGCTTAGCCCAGGCCTATGGCTACACCTTC
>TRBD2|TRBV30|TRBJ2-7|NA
CAWSVPTSGRAPWDYEQYF
TGTGCCTGGAGTGTACCAACTAGCGGGAGGGCCCCATGGGACTACGAGCAGTACTTC
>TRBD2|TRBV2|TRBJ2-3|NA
CASSDELAGVWDTQYF
TGTGCCAGCAGTGATGAGCTAGCGGGAGTGTGGGATACGCAGTATTTT
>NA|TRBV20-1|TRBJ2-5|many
CSARREFQETQYF
TGCAGTGCTAGGAGGGAATTCCAAGAGACCCAGTACTTC
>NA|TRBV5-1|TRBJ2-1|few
CASSLEAENNEQFF
TGCGCCAGCAGCTTGGAGGCAGAAAACAATGAGCAGTTCTTC
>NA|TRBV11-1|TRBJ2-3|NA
CVSSLSSGPEGLTDTQYF
TGTGTCAGCAGCCTAAGTTCGGGGCCCGAGGGGCTCACAGATACGCAGTATTTT
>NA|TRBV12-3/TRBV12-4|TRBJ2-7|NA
CASRVGYEQYF
TGTGCCAGCAGGGTGGGCTACGAGCAGTACTTC
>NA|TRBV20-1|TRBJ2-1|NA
CSASPMSRGEQFF
TGCAGTGCTAGTCCCATGAGTCGCGGTGAGCAGTTCTTC
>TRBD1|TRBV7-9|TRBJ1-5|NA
CASSPADRGVQPQHF
TGTGCCAGCAGCCCAGCTGACAGGGGAGTTCAGCCCCAGCATTTT
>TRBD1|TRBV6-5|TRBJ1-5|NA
CASSSKTGEDQPQHF
TGTGCCAGCAGTTCAAAGACAGGGGAGGATCAGCCCCAGCATTTT
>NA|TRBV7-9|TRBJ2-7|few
CASSIRDIYEQYF
TGTGCCAGCAGCATCCGGGACATCTACGAGCAGTACTTC
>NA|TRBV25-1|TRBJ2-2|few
CASTGSGELFF
TGTGCCAGCACTGGTTCCGGGGAGCTGTTTTTT
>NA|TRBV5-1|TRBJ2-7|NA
CASSGQTYEQYF
TGCGCCAGCAGTGGGCAAACCTACGAGCAGTACTTC
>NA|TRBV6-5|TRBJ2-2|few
CASSYSSGAGELFF
TGTGCCAGCAGTTACTCGAGCGGAGCCGGGGAGCTGTTTTTT
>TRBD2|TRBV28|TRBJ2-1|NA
CASSLLVPMLAGGYNEQFF
TGTGCCAGCAGTTTGCTTGTGCCCATGTTAGCGGGGGGGTACAATGAGCAGTTCTTC
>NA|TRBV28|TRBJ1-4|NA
CASGLGGAAGEKLFF
TGTGCCAGCGGACTGGGGGGGGCGGCTGGAGAAAAACTGTTTTTT
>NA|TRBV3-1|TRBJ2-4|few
CASSQMLFGGKNIQYF
TGTGCCAGCAGCCAGATGTTATTCGGCGGCAAAAACATTCAGTACTTC
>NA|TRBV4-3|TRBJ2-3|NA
CASSQALEDTQYF
TGCGCCAGCAGCCAAGCCCTAGAGGATACGCAGTATTTT
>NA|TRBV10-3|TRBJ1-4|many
CAIGSVGRPNEKLFF
TGTGCCATCGGCTCCGTGGGGCGCCCTAATGAAAAACTGTTTTTT
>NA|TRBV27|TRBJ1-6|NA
CASSLGGSFYNSPLHF
TGTGCCAGCAGTTTAGGTGGCAGTTTCTATAATTCACCCCTCCACTTT
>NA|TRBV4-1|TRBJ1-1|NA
CASSRLHLSFTEAFF
TGCGCCAGCAGCCGCCTACATCTGTCGTTCACTGAAGCTTTCTTT
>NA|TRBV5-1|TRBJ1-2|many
CASSLDVGYGYTF
TGCGCCAGCAGCTTGGACGTAGGGTATGGCTACACCTTC
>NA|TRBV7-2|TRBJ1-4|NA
CASSPRAGLRANEKLFF
TGTGCCAGCAGCCCGAGGGCAGGTTTGCGGGCTAATGAAAAACTGTTTTTT
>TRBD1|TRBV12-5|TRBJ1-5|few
CASGLAGTGANQPQHF
TGTGCTAGTGGTTTAGCCGGGACAGGGGCAAATCAGCCCCAGCATTTT
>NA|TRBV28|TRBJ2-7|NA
CASRQDITYEQYF
TGTGCCAGCAGACAGGACATCACCTACGAGCAGTACTTC
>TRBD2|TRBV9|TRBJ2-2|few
CASSVGLAGVPVFF
TGTGCCAGCAGCGTAGGACTAGCGGGGGTCCCTGTGTTTTTT
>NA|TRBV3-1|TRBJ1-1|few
CASSQDWEVAFF
TGTGCCAGCAGCCAAGATTGGGAGGTGGCTTTCTTT
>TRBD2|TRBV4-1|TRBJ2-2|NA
CASRQDSGASFTGELFF
TGCGCCAGCAGACAAGATAGCGGGGCTAGTTTCACCGGGGAGCTGTTTTTT
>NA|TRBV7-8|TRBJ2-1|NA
CASSLQAGPSYNEQFF
TGTGCCAGCAGCTTACAGGCGGGCCCCTCCTACAATGAGCAGTTCTTC
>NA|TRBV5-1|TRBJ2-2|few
CASSLEGHSAGELFF
TGCGCCAGCAGCTTGGAAGGACACTCAGCCGGGGAGCTGTTTTTT
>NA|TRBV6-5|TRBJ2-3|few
CASSYDYRTDTQYF
TGTGCCAGCAGTTACGACTATCGCACAGATACGCAGTATTTT
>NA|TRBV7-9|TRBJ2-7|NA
CASSLVLHPLFHEQYF
TGTGCCAGCAGCTTAGTCCTACACCCCTTATTTCACGAGCAGTACTTC
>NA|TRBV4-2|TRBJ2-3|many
CASSQGQGSTDTQYF
TGTGCCAGCAGCCAAGGCCAGGGGAGCACAGATACGCAGTATTTT
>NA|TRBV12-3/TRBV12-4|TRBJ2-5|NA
CASSFTGSETQYF
TGTGCCAGCAGTTTCACAGGGAGTGAGACCCAGTACTTC
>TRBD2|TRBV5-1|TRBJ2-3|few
CASSFGREGLDTQYF
TGCGCCAGCAGCTTTGGACGGGAGGGCCTGGATACGCAGTATTTT
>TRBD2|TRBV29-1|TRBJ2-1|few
CSVEVAGGHNEQFF
TGCAGCGTTGAGGTAGCGGGGGGCCACAATGAGCAGTTCTTC
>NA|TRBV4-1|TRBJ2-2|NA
CASSPGVGGVELFF
TGCGCCAGCAGCCCCGGGGTGGGTGGGGTAGAGCTGTTTTTT
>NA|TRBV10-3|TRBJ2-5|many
CAISGPMETQYF
TGTGCCATCAGTGGACCCATGGAGACCCAGTACTTC
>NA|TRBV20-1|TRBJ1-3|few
CSASPFPGTAGNTIYF
TGCAGTGCTAGTCCCTTCCCCGGGACTGCCGGAAACACCATATATTTT
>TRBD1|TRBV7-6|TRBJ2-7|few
CASSWTGSFSSYEQYF
TGTGCCAGCAGCTGGACAGGGAGCTTTAGTTCCTACGAGCAGTACTTC